This entry features one TCR beta chain sequence. Clones were read by immunoSEQ multiplex PCR, and TCRdb kept only the in-frame ones, dropping some. This sample has hundreds of thousands of clones, with about 80% found just once. The data derive from a study of shared clonotypes between healthy human individuals. The CDR3 has 13 amino acids. V shed 0 bases and J shed 3 bases, with 6 bases lying between them. Germline V gene lookup returns CDR1 MNHEY and CDR2 SVGAGI. This clonotype was obtained from a woman in her twenties or thirties in good health. The V gene is TRBV6-5, the J gene TRBJ2-7; D call uncertain. The sample comprised memory CD4+ T cells sorted from blood. Subset indicated: CD45RA-negative fraction. CDR3 in DNA: TGTGCCAGCAGTTACTCTCGCCGCTACGAGCAGTACTTC. This sequence encodes CASSYSRRYEQYF.